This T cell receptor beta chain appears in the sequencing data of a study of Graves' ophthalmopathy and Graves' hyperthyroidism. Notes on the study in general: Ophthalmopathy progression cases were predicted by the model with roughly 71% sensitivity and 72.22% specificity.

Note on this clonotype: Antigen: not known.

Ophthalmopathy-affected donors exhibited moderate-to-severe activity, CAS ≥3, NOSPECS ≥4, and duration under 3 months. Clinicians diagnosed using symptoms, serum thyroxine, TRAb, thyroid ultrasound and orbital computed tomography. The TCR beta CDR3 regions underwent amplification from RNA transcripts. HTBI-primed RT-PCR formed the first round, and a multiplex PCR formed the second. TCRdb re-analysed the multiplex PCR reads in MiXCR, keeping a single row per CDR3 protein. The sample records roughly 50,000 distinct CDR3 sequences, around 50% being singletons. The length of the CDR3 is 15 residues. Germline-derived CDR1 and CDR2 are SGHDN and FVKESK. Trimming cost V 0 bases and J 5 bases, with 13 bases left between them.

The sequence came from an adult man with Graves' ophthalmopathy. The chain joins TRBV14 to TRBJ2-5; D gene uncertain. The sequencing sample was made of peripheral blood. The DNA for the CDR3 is TGTGCCAGCAGCCAAGATTCCGCAGTCAGGGAGACCCAGTACTTC. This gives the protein CASSQDSAVRETQYF.